This T cell receptor beta chain came from a study of Tregs in tolerant kidney transplant recipients (dated by TCRdb to 2018 to 2020). Some background on the complete study: The study used TCRbeta sequencing to identify donor-specific regulatory T cells before combined kidney and bone marrow transplantation, then tracked those cells after transplant. The research as a whole found: Biological reproducibility was not directly addressed, though technical replication error appeared minimal. The most biologically relevant and donor-specific TCRbeta repertoire appeared to be identified by expanding Tregs with activated donor B cells. In tolerant patients, the expansion of donor-specific Tregs was greater than global Treg expansion, suggesting that the expansion was antigen-driven rather than nonspecific. Because only a small number of patients were included, the study had limitations, and the results will need to be validated in larger populations as well as under other immunosuppression protocols. For some patients, the PCR primers changed as time went on, which meant samples from those patients could not be compared with one another at the nucleotide level.

CDR1 and CDR2 are read off the germline V gene as SGHRS and YFSETQ. The CDR3 spans 16 residues, from the cysteine through the phenylalanine. Only the CDR3 DNA stays, 48 bases, in frame from base 1. The V end gives up 3 bases and the J end 9 bases, leaving 12 bases in the junction not matched to a gene. Genomic DNA was extracted from sorted cells with the QIAGEN DNeasy Blood and Tissue Kit for TCRbeta CDR3 sequencing. Through immunoSEQ, high-throughput TCRbeta CDR3 sequencing was done commercially, including PCR amplification with internal controls and bias correction. Under the source paper's analysis protocol: A unique productive TCRbeta sequence was defined by the CDR3 nucleotide sequence when primers matched, and otherwise by the CDR3 amino acid sequence together with the Vbeta and Jbeta genes. Sorting error was corrected by removing sequences shared between sorted populations at a frequency ratio of 2:1 or less, and the remaining shared sequences were assigned to the higher population. A sequence was defined as donor-reactive if the sequence was expanded at least 5-fold in CFSE-low cells compared with unstimulated cells and had a frequency of at least 0.01% in CFSE-low cells. Jensen-Shannon divergence, calculated on the top 100 TCRbeta sequences ranked by frequency, was used to quantify repertoire divergence. For samples with multiple sequencing runs, sorting error was corrected in each run separately before the runs were combined. TCRdb stores this immuneACCESS table with in-frame sequences only. Part of the clones is absent; in the studies checked, under half of the shortfall reflects unresolved V genes, and no reason is known for the rest. That table gives V, J and clone size, and the DNA gave D and trimming. Here the sample has 74,000 or so clones; roughly 90% occur a single time. The ten largest account for 1.5% to 2% of the sample.

As to this clone: The target of this receptor is not known. There are no base qualities to consult, and no much larger clone falls within one base.

Transplants used related donors with nonmyeloablative bone marrow transplantation; mixed chimerism was transient in the human trials. Unstimulated Tregs (CD4+CD25+CD127-), CD4+ non-Tregs (CD4+CD25-), CD4 and CD8 cells were FACS-sorted from thawed PBMCs. The patients were a few recipients of combined kidney and bone marrow transplants from the ITN036ST trial, and samples were available only from these trial subjects. Healthy control blood was processed by Ficoll density gradient to PBMCs and cryopreserved; patient PBMCs were collected before and after transplant. The sequence derives from a human patient who received a combined kidney and bone marrow transplant. Following transplantation, T cells from the graft donor may be among those present. The sample in question was CD4+ T cells from blood (PBMCs), obtained 24 months after the transplant. The chain was built from TRBV5-1 and TRBJ2-1; 10 bases in the junction line up with TRBD1. The bases are TGCGCCAGCAGCTGGCTCGGGACAGGGGTTAATGTTGAGCAGTTCTTC. It specifies CASSWLGTGVNVEQFF.